This TCR beta chain was found in a study of cytomegalovirus exposure and HLA in healthy donors. Study findings and constraints: When presence/absence was analysed, sequencing depth was taken to be roughly uniform across donors.

This clone occurred a few times. The antigen is undetermined. Primers for the PCR totalled 60 Vbeta and 13 Jbeta. The repertoire was sequenced with immunoSEQ multiplex PCR; TCRdb's copy has only in-frame clones and lacks some. The table has 95,000 to 100,000 clones, more than 60% seen once. Per the germline V gene, CDR1 is SNHLY and CDR2 is FYNNEI. Between the trimmed V and J ends, which lost 4 bases and 5 bases, there was a span of 9 bases. This CDR3 comprises 13 residues. The sequence was obtained from a human donor in good health. Sequenced material: PBMCs. This rearrangement joins TRBV2 to TRBJ1-5; D call uncertain. In DNA, the CDR3 is TGTGCCAGCAGTGGTGACCGGGATCAGCCCCAGCATTTT. Translating gives CASSGDRDQPQHF.